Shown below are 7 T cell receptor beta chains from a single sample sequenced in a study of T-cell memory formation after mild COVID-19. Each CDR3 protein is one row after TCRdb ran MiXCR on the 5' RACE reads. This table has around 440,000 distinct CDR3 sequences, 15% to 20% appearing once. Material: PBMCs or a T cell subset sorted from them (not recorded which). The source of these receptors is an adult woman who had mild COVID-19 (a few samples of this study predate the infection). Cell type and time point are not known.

The CDR3 nucleotides are TGCGCCAGCAGCTTGGGTACCTCGGGTAGCAATCAGCCCCAGCATTTT. Protein: CASSLGTSGSNQPQHF. The chain uses TRBV5-1 and TRBJ1-5; D gene ambiguous. This CDR3 has 16 amino acids. Germline lookup yields CDR1 SGHRS and CDR2 YFSETQ. Trimming left V 0 bases short and J 0 bases short, with 10 bases between.

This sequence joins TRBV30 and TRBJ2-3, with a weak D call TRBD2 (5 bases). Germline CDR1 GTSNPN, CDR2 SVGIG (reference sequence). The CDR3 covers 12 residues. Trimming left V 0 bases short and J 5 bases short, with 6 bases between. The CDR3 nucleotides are TGTGCCTGGAGTGTACTAGGAGATACGCAGTATTTT. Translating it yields CAWSVLGDTQYF.

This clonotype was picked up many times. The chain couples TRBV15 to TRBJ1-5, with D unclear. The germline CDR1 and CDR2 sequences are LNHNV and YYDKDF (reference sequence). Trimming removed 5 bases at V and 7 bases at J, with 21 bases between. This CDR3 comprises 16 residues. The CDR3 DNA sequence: TGTGCCACCAGCGCCCACCCGGTGGTGGTGGGGCAGCCCCAGCATTTT. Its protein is CATSAHPVVVGQPQHF.

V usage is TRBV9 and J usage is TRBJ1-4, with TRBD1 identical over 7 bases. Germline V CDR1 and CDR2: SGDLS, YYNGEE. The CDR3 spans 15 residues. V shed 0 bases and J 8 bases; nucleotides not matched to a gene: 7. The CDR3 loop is CASSVAWGTVEKLFF. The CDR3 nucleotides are TGTGCCAGCAGCGTAGCTTGGGGGACAGTCGAAAAACTGTTTTTT.

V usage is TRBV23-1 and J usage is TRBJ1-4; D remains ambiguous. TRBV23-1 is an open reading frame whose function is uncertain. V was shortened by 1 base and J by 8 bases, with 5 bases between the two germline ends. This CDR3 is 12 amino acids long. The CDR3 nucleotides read TGCGCCAGCAGTCAATGGGGAGAAAAACTGTTTTTT. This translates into CASSQWGEKLFF.

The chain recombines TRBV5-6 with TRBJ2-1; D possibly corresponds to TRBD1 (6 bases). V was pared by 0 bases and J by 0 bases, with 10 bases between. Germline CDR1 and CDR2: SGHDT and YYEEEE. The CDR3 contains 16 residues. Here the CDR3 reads CASSLAQGSSYNEQFF. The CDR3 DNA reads TGTGCCAGCAGCTTGGCTCAGGGGAGCTCCTACAATGAGCAGTTCTTC.

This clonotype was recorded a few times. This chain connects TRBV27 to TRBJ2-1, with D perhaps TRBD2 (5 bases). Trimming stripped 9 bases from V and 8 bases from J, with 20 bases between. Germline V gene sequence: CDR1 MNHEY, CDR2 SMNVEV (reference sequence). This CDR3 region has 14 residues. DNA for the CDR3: TGTGCCAGGGGTTGGCCGGGTAGCGTGGATGAGCAGTTCTTC. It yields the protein CARGWPGSVDEQFF.